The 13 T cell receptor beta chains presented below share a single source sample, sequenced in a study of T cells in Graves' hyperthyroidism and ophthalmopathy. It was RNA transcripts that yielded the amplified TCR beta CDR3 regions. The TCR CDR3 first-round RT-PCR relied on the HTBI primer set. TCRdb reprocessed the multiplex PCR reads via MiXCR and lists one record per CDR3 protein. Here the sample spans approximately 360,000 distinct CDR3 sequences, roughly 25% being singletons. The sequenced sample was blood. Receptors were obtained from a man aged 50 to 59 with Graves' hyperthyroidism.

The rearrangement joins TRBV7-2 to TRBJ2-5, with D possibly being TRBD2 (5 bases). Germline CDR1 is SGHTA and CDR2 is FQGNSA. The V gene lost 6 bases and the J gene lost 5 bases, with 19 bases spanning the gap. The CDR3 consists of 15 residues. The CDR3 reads CASRPGSARRETQYF. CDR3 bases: TGTGCCAGCAGGCCTGGCTCGGCTAGGAGGGAGACCCAGTACTTC.

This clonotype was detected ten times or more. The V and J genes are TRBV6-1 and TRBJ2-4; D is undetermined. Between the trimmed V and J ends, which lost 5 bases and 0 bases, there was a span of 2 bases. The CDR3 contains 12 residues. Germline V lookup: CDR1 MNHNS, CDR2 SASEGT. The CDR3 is CASSLAKNIQYF. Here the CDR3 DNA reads TGTGCCAGCAGTCTAGCCAAAAACATTCAGTACTTC.

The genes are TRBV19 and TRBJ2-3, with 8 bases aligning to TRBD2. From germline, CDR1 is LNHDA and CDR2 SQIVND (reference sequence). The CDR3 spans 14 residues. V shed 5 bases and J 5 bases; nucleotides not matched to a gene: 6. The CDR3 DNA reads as TGTGCCAGTAGTCCCGGGGGGGGTCTAGATACGCAGTATTTT. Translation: CASSPGGGLDTQYF. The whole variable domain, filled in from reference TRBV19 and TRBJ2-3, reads DGGITQSPKYLFRKEGQNVTLSCEQNLNHDAMYWYRQDPGQGLRLIYYSQIVNDFQKGDIAEGYSVSREKKESFPLTVTSAQKNPTAFYLCASSPGGGLDTQYFGPGTRLTVL.

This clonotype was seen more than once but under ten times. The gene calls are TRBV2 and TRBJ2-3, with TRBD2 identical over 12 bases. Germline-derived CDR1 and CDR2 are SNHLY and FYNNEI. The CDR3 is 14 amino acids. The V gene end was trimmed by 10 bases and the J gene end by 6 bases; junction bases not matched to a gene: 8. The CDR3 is CANPGLAGGDTQYF. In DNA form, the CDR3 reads TGTGCCAACCCGGGACTAGCGGGTGGGGATACGCAGTATTTT.

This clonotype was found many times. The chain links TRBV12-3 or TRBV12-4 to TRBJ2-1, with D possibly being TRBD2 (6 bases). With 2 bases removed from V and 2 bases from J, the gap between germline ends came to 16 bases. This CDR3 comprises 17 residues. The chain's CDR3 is CASSLSGSGDAYNEQFF. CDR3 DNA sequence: TGTGCCAGCAGTTTATCGGGTAGCGGTGATGCCTACAATGAGCAGTTCTTC.

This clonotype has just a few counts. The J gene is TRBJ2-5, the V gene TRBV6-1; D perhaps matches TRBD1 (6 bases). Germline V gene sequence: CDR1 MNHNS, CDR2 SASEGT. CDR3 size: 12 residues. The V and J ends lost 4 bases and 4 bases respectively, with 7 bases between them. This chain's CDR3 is CASSVQGETQYF. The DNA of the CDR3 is TGTGCCAGCAGTGTACAGGGAGAGACCCAGTACTTC.

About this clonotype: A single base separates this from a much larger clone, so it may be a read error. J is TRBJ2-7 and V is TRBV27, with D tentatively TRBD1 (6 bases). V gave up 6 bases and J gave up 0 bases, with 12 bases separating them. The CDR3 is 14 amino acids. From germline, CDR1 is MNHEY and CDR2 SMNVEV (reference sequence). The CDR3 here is CASSIRDNSYEQYF. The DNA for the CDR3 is TGTGCCAGCAGCATCCGGGACAACTCCTACGAGCAGTACTTC.

The DNA for the CDR3 is TGTGCCTGGACCCCCTCCCCGGGGAAGCAGTTCTTC. This gives the protein CAWTPSPGKQFF. The rearrangement uses TRBV30 and TRBJ2-1; D is perhaps TRBD2 (5 bases). The germline V gene has CDR1 GTSNPN and CDR2 SVGIG (reference sequence). The CDR3 runs to 12 residues. The V gene lost 4 bases and the J gene lost 11 bases, with 15 bases spanning the gap.

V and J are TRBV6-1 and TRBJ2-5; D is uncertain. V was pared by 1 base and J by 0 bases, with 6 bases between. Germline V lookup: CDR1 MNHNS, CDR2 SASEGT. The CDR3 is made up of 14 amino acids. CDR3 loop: CASSEVGNQETQYF. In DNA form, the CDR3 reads TGTGCCAGCAGTGAAGTAGGGAACCAAGAGACCCAGTACTTC.

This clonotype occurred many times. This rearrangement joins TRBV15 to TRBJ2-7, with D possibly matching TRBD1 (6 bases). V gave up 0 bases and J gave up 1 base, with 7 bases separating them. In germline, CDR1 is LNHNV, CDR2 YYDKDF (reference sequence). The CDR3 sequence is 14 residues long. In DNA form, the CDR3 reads TGTGCCACCAGCAGAGACAGGGGTTCCTACGAGCAGTACTTC. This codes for CATSRDRGSYEQYF.

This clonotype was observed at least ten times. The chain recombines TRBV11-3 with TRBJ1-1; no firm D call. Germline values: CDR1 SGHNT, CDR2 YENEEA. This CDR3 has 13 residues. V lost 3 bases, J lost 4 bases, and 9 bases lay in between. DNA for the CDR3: TGTGCCAGCAGCTTTGACCCCTTCACTGAAGCTTTCTTT. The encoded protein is CASSFDPFTEAFF.

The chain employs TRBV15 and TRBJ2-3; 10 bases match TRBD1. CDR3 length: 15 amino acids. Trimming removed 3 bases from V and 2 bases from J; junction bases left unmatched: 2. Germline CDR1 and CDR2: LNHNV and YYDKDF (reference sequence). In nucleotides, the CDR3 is TGTGCCACCAGCAGGGACAGGGGGAACACAGATACGCAGTATTTT. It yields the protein CATSRDRGNTDTQYF.

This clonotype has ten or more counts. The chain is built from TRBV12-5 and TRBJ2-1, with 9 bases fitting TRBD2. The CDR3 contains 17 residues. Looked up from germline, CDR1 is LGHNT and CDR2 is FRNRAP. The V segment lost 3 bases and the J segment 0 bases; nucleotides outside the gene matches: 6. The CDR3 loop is CASGFPSGASSYNEQFF. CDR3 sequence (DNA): TGTGCTAGTGGTTTCCCTAGCGGGGCTAGCTCCTACAATGAGCAGTTCTTC.